This T cell receptor beta chain was identified in a study of T cells in Graves' hyperthyroidism and ophthalmopathy (dated by TCRdb to about 2019). With respect to the entire study: Peripheral blood samples were taken at initial diagnosis, before any treatment was given. To identify TCR V-J signatures that set the groups apart, the researchers used a discovery cohort of more than 95 patients, made up of roughly 45 with Graves' ophthalmopathy and 57 with stable Graves' hyperthyroidism. An independent validation cohort of 18 to 20 hyperthyroidism patients and about 16 patients who later progressed to ophthalmopathy tested prospective prediction of ophthalmopathy. The 85 to 100 discovery patients were divided at random into training and test sets in a 7:3 ratio. In addition, the study compared T-cell repertoires in thyroid tissue and in blood from five or six Graves' hyperthyroidism patients. Once sampling was done, hyperthyroidism patients were given methimazole at a starting dose of 30 mg daily, whereas ophthalmopathy patients were given high-dose intravenous methylprednisolone. The paper describes TCR Vbeta CDR3 sequencing of some 130 peripheral blood samples, made up of roughly 40 ophthalmopathy patients, around 73 hyperthyroidism patients and approximately 17 progressor patients.

This clonotype turned up a few times. The antigen it binds to is not known. No much larger clone exists at a distance of one base, and base qualities are not known. Broad study findings and their caveats: Most expanded thyroid clonotypes (frequency above 0.001) were also detected in blood, a finding suggesting that blood repertoires may reflect thyroid immune responses. A 13 V-J signature model separated ophthalmopathy from stable hyperthyroidism, with around 91% sensitivity and about 81% specificity in cross-validation and 80%/75% in testing. No statistical method was used to fix the sample size in advance, and group allocation was not hidden from the investigators. During validation, the model predicted progression to ophthalmopathy a median of about 6.3 months ahead of onset, with around 71% sensitivity and about 75% specificity.

Graves' hyperthyroidism was defined as stable when no progression to ophthalmopathy occurred over 18 months of follow-up. The hyperthyroidism patients were between 18 and 65 years old and newly diagnosed, with a disease duration of less than 2 months. Exclusion was applied to patients with uncontrolled infections, other autoimmune diseases, pregnancy or lactation. Diagnoses were based on clinical symptoms, serum thyroxine and TRAb, thyroid ultrasound and orbital computed tomography. PBMCs were separated from 8 to 10 ml of fresh peripheral blood using Ficoll-Paque density gradient centrifugation. Trizol reagent was used to extract total RNA, and RNA quality was then checked on an Agilent 2100 Bioanalyzer. The TCR beta CDR3 regions were amplified from RNA transcripts. For the first round of RT-PCR on the TCR CDR3, the HTBI primer set was used together with the Qiagen OneStep RT-PCR kit. Libraries were constructed in a second round of multiplex PCR, after which size selection and purification were performed. Paired-end sequencing of the libraries was performed with 100 bp reads on an Illumina HiSeq2000. For the original study's pipeline: SOAPnuke was used to process the raw data, with reads discarded if the reads contained adapters or uncalled bases, had a mean Phred below 15, or lacked an exact constant-primer or identifier match. COPE v1.2.5 was used to merge high-quality paired reads, and clonotypes were defined as unique nucleotide sequences. MiTCR v1.1 was used to align the clonotypes against IMGT TRBV, TRBD and TRBJ reference segments. The analysis was restricted to V-J combinations with a frequency above 0.0001, which together covered just over 99% of the repertoires. The TCS score was defined as the ratio of F50 (clonal expansion) to E x V (chaos), calculated using BLOSUM62-based TCRdist between CDR3 peptides within each V-J. Welch's t-statistics and random forest reduced 514 V-J features to roughly 13, which were used in a naive Bayes classifier (R e1071). Using fastp trimming at Q25 and MiXCR clonotype assembly, TCRdb reanalyzed the public sequencing data and kept in-frame beta chains. Each entry is one CDR3 protein sequence, shown with its most common DNA and genes. The V and J calls were determined by TCRdb, not by the authors. Within this sample are fewer than 550,000 distinct CDR3 sequences, with approximately 14% of them counted one time only. 13% to 15% of the sample is held by the ten biggest clonotypes.

Here V drops 7 bases and J drops 5 bases, and the junction holds 10 bases not matched to any gene. The CDR3 runs 15 amino acids, cysteine and phenylalanine included. Of the read, only the CDR3 DNA is kept; its 45 bases are in frame from base 1. Sequences LNHDA (CDR1) and SQIVND (CDR2) are obtained from the germline V gene (reference sequence). Sequencing was carried out using blood. The chain couples TRBV19 to TRBJ1-4; 7 bases in the middle match TRBD1. The receptor comes from a young woman with Graves' hyperthyroidism. For the CDR3, the sequence is CASNRGGAKNEKLFF. The DNA sequence follows: TGTGCCAGTAACAGAGGGGGCGCGAAGAATGAAAAACTGTTTTTT.